The clone carrying this TCR beta chain was detected a few times. TCRdb passed the RT-PCR reads through MiXCR, listing each CDR3 protein once. The repertoire holds approximately 200,000 distinct CDR3 sequences, 38% seen once, with more than 9% in the top ten. These data come from a study of patients and donors after allogeneic stem cell transplantation. The receptor was derived from a human donor who was either an allogeneic HSCT recipient or a stem cell or donor lymphocyte infusion donor (not recorded which). It is not recorded whose cells these are; they may come from a transplant donor. Sequencing was performed on blood, either unsorted or a sorted T cell fraction (not recorded which).

The CDR3 DNA is TGTGCCAGCAGCTTGGGAGTAAGTCTCAATCAGCCCCAGCATTTT. It specifies CASSLGVSLNQPQHF. The chain combines TRBV5-5 with TRBJ1-5, with D unresolved. Germline-derived CDR1 and CDR2 are SGHKS and YYEKEE (reference sequence). With 0 bases removed from V and 3 bases from J, the gap between germline ends came to 10 bases. The CDR3 is 15 residues long.